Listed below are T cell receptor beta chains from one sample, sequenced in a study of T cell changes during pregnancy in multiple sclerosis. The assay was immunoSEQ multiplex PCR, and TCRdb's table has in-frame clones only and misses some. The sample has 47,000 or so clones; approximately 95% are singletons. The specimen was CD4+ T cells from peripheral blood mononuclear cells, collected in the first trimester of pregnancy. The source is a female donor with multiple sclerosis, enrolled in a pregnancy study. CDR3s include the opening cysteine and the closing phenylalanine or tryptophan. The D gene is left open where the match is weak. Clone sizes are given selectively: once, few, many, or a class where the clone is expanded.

DNA: TGTGCCAGCAGCTTAGTGGGAGGGGCCGATGAGCCCCAGCATTTT; CDR3: CASSLVGGADEPQHF; D: NA; size: NA; J: TRBJ1-5; V: TRBV7-9
DNA: TGTGCCAGCAGCCTAACAGCTCGTGGGAATCAGCCCCAGCATTTT; CDR3: CASSLTARGNQPQHF; D: NA; size: NA; J: TRBJ1-5; V: TRBV9
DNA: TGTGCCAGCAGTTCCCGGCAGCGGGGGGCAACAGATACGCAGTATTTT; CDR3: CASSSRQRGATDTQYF; D: TRBD2; size: few; J: TRBJ2-3; V: TRBV6-5
DNA: TGTGCCAGCAGTGAAGAGGGGAGAGCGGGGGATCGGTCACCCCTCCACTTT; CDR3: CASSEEGRAGDRSPLHF; D: NA; size: NA; J: TRBJ1-6; V: TRBV6-1
DNA: TGTGCCAGCAGTGAGGGACTTTATCCGACCCAGTACTTC; CDR3: CASSEGLYPTQYF; D: NA; size: once; J: TRBJ2-5; V: TRBV6-1
DNA: TGTGCCAGCAGCTTGTCCAGGGCCGGGGGGGAGCAGTACTTC; CDR3: CASSLSRAGGEQYF; D: TRBD2; size: NA; J: TRBJ2-7; V: TRBV7-9
DNA: TGTGCCAGCAGTCCGAGCACAGATACGCAGTATTTT; CDR3: CASSPSTDTQYF; D: NA; size: NA; J: TRBJ2-3; V: TRBV25-1
DNA: TGTGCCAGCAGCATACTAGAGAGAACCGGGGAGCTGTTTTTT; CDR3: CASSILERTGELFF; D: NA; size: NA; J: TRBJ2-2; V: TRBV7-2
DNA: TGTGCCAGCAGCTTAATTACTGATACGCAGTATTTT; CDR3: CASSLITDTQYF; D: NA; size: NA; J: TRBJ2-3; V: TRBV7-2
DNA: TGTGCCAGCAGCCCCGGGTCGCCCTTTAATTCACCCCTCCACTTT; CDR3: CASSPGSPFNSPLHF; D: NA; size: NA; J: TRBJ1-6; V: TRBV5-8
DNA: TGTGCCAGCAGCTTGTCGCTGGGGGGTCCTCATAGCAATCAGCCCCAGCATTTT; CDR3: CASSLSLGGPHSNQPQHF; D: NA; size: NA; J: TRBJ1-5; V: TRBV5-8
DNA: TGTGCCAGCAGCTTAGGAAGCCGAGGGACAGGGTCTGGAAACACCATATATTTT; CDR3: CASSLGSRGTGSGNTIYF; D: TRBD1; size: NA; J: TRBJ1-3; V: TRBV7-8
DNA: TGTGCCAGCAGTTCCGGGACATCCTCTCCAAATGAGCAGTTCTTC; CDR3: CASSSGTSSPNEQFF; D: NA; size: once; J: TRBJ2-1; V: TRBV6-1
DNA: TGTGCCAGCAGCGCTGGGGACTCCGGAGCCATTTTCTTC; CDR3: CASSAGDSGAIFF; D: NA; size: NA; J: TRBJ2-4; V: TRBV9
DNA: TGTGCCAGCAGTCGCGCCGGGACAGGGGGTTATTTGAGTGGCTACACCTTC; CDR3: CASSRAGTGGYLSGYTF; D: TRBD1; size: NA; J: TRBJ1-2; V: TRBV27
DNA: TGTGCCACCAGCAGAGATCTAGGCGGACAGGGGAGCAATCAGCCCCAGCATTTT; CDR3: CATSRDLGGQGSNQPQHF; D: TRBD1; size: NA; J: TRBJ1-5; V: TRBV15
DNA: TGTGCCACCAGCCCACCGAATACAGCCTCCTATAATTCACCCCTCCACTTT; CDR3: CATSPPNTASYNSPLHF; D: NA; size: once; J: TRBJ1-6; V: TRBV15
DNA: TGTGCCAGCTCCCAAAGGACTAGCGGGGGGTACAATGAGCAGTTCTTC; CDR3: CASSQRTSGGYNEQFF; D: TRBD2; size: NA; J: TRBJ2-1; V: TRBV18
DNA: TGTGCCAGCAGCGTACATGGGACAGGGGAATACGAGCAGTACTTC; CDR3: CASSVHGTGEYEQYF; D: TRBD1; size: NA; J: TRBJ2-7; V: TRBV9
DNA: TGCGCCAGCAGCCTCCAGGGCGAGAGTCAGCCCCAGCATTTT; CDR3: CASSLQGESQPQHF; D: NA; size: NA; J: TRBJ1-5; V: TRBV5-1
DNA: TGTGCCAGTAGTGCGACAGGGGCGCGGGAGTTCTTC; CDR3: CASSATGAREFF; D: TRBD1; size: NA; J: TRBJ2-1; V: TRBV19
DNA: TGTGCCAGCAGCCAAAAATTAGTACGATCCTACGAGCAGTACTTC; CDR3: CASSQKLVRSYEQYF; D: NA; size: NA; J: TRBJ2-7; V: TRBV14
DNA: TGCAGTGTTAGTTTAGAAGCTTTCTTT; CDR3: CSVSLEAFF; D: NA; size: NA; J: TRBJ1-1; V: TRBV20-1
DNA: TGTGCCAGCAGGCCTAACGGTGGCACTGAAGCTTTCTTT; CDR3: CASRPNGGTEAFF; D: NA; size: NA; J: TRBJ1-1; V: TRBV5-6
DNA: TGTGCCAGCAGCCCCCCCGGGACAGGGTTGAACACCGGGGAGCTGTTTTTT; CDR3: CASSPPGTGLNTGELFF; D: TRBD1; size: few; J: TRBJ2-2; V: TRBV13
DNA: TGTGCCAGTAGTTTCCTTGATCGAGTCCAAGAGACCCAGTACTTC; CDR3: CASSFLDRVQETQYF; D: NA; size: NA; J: TRBJ2-5; V: TRBV19
DNA: TGTGCCAGCAGCTTGATTACGACAGCTAATGAAAAACTGTTTTTT; CDR3: CASSLITTANEKLFF; D: NA; size: NA; J: TRBJ1-4; V: TRBV5-6
DNA: TGTGCCAGCTCGAACCTAAACGACTATGGCTACACCTTC; CDR3: CASSNLNDYGYTF; D: NA; size: NA; J: TRBJ1-2; V: TRBV11-1
DNA: TGTGCCAGCACAAGGGGACAGGGGAAATATGGCTACACCTTC; CDR3: CASTRGQGKYGYTF; D: TRBD1; size: NA; J: TRBJ1-2; V: TRBV2
DNA: TGTGCCAGCAGCTGGGACAGATACCAAGAGACCCAGTACTTC; CDR3: CASSWDRYQETQYF; D: TRBD1; size: NA; J: TRBJ2-5; V: TRBV7-2
DNA: TGTGCCAGCGAGCGGGGTAGCACTGAAGCTTTCTTT; CDR3: CASERGSTEAFF; D: NA; size: NA; J: TRBJ1-1; V: TRBV2
DNA: TGTGCCATCAGTGTAGGCGGGGGAACAGAGACCCAGTACTTC; CDR3: CAISVGGGTETQYF; D: TRBD2; size: NA; J: TRBJ2-5; V: TRBV10-3
DNA: TGTGCCAGTCGTTCTAATGAAAAACTGTTTTTT; CDR3: CASRSNEKLFF; D: NA; size: NA; J: TRBJ1-4; V: TRBV28
DNA: TGTGCAAGTCGCTTAGGGGCCCTTTTTGATGCAAAAGAGACCCAGTACTTC; CDR3: CASRLGALFDAKETQYF; D: NA; size: NA; J: TRBJ2-5; V: TRBV12-2
DNA: TGTGCCAGCAGTTACCCAACTCAGGGGAGATACACTGAAGCTTTCTTT; CDR3: CASSYPTQGRYTEAFF; D: NA; size: NA; J: TRBJ1-1; V: TRBV6-5
DNA: TGTGCCAGCAGCCCGAGACAGGGGAGCACCGGGGAGCTGTTTTTT; CDR3: CASSPRQGSTGELFF; D: TRBD1; size: once; J: TRBJ2-2; V: TRBV5-4
DNA: TGTGCCAGCACCGTGCTTGGAGCCGGGGAGCTGTTTTTT; CDR3: CASTVLGAGELFF; D: NA; size: once; J: TRBJ2-2; V: TRBV28
DNA: TGTGCCAGCAGCTTAAACAGGGGTTGGACCGGGGAGCTGTTTTTT; CDR3: CASSLNRGWTGELFF; D: TRBD1; size: NA; J: TRBJ2-2; V: TRBV5-4
DNA: TGTGCCAGCAGGACAGGGGGTACTTCCTACGAGCAGTACTTC; CDR3: CASRTGGTSYEQYF; D: TRBD1; size: NA; J: TRBJ2-7; V: TRBV6-6
DNA: TGCGCCAGCAGCCCCCGGGACAGGTACAATGAGCAGTTCTTC; CDR3: CASSPRDRYNEQFF; D: TRBD1; size: NA; J: TRBJ2-1; V: TRBV5-1
DNA: TGTGCCAGCAGCTTACGGACACACAAAAACATTCAGTACTTC; CDR3: CASSLRTHKNIQYF; D: NA; size: NA; J: TRBJ2-4; V: TRBV11-2
DNA: TGTGCCAGCAGCTTGGTCCGGGATACGTCTGAAGCTTTCTTT; CDR3: CASSLVRDTSEAFF; D: NA; size: NA; J: TRBJ1-1; V: TRBV5-6
DNA: TGCGCCAGCAGCCGGACGTCTAGCGGGGGGAATGAGCAGTTCTTC; CDR3: CASSRTSSGGNEQFF; D: TRBD2; size: NA; J: TRBJ2-1; V: TRBV4-1
DNA: TGTGCCAGCAGCGGCCCGGGACTCTCCTCGAATGAGCAGTTCTTC; CDR3: CASSGPGLSSNEQFF; D: NA; size: few; J: TRBJ2-1; V: TRBV7-9
DNA: TGCGCCAGCAGCTTGGTCGGGCAGGGGGCTGGAAACACCATATATTTT; CDR3: CASSLVGQGAGNTIYF; D: TRBD1; size: NA; J: TRBJ1-3; V: TRBV5-1
DNA: TGTGCCAGCAGCTTAGGGCCTCCCGGGACAGGGGGAGAAGCTTTCTTT; CDR3: CASSLGPPGTGGEAFF; D: TRBD1; size: NA; J: TRBJ1-1; V: TRBV7-6
DNA: TGCAGCGTTGAAGGGACTAGCGGCAGCACAGATACGCAGTATTTT; CDR3: CSVEGTSGSTDTQYF; D: TRBD2; size: NA; J: TRBJ2-3; V: TRBV29-1
DNA: TGTGCCAGCAGCGTAGGTGGGGCCGGATCCTACGAGCAGTACTTC; CDR3: CASSVGGAGSYEQYF; D: NA; size: few; J: TRBJ2-7; V: TRBV9